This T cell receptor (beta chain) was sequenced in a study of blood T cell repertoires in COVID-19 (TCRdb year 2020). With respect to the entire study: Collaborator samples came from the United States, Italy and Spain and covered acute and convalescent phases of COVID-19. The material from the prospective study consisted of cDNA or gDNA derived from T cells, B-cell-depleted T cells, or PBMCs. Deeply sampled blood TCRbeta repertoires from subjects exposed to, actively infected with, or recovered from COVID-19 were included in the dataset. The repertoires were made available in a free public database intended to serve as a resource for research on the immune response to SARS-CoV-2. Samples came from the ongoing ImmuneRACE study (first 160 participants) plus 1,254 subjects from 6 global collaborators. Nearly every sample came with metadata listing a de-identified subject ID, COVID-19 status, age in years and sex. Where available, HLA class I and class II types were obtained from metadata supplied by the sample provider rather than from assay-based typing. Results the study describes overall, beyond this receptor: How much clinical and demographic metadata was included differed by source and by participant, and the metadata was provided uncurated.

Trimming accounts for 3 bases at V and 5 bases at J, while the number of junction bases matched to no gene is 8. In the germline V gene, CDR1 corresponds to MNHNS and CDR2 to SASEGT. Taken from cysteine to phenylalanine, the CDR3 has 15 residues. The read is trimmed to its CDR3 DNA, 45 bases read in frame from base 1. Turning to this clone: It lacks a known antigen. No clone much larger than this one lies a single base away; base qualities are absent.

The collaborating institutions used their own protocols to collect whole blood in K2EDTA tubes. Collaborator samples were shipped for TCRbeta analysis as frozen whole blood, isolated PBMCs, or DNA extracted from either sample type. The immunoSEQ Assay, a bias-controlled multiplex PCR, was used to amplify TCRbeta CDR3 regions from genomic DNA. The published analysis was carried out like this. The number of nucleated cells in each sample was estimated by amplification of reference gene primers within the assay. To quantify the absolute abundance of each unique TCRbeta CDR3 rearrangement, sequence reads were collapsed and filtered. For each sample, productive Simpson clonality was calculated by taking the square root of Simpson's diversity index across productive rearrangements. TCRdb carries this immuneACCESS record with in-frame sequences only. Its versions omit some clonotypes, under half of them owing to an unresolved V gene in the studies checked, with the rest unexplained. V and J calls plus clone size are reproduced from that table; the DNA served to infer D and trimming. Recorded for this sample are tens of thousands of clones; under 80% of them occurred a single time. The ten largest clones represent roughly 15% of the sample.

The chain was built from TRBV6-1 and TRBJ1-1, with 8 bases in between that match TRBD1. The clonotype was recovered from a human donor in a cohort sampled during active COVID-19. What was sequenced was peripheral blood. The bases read TGTGCCAGCAGTGATTGGACAGGGAGCTCAACTGAAGCTTTCTTT. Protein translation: CASSDWTGSSTEAFF.